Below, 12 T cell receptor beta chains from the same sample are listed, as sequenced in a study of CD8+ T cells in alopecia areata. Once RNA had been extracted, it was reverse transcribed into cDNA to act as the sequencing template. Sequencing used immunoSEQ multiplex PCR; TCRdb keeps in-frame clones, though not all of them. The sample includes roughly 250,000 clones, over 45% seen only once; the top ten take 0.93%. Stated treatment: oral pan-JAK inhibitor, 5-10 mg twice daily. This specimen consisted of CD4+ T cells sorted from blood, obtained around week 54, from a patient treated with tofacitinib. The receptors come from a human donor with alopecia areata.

The CDR3 DNA sequence: TGCGCCAGCAGCCAAGATCCCAAGATGGGCAGGGAGCTGTTTTTT. Translated: CASSQDPKMGRELFF. This rearrangement joins TRBV4-1 to TRBJ2-2; D uncertain. CDR1 and CDR2 (germline): MGHRA, YSYEKL. The length of the CDR3 is 15 residues. V was shortened by 0 bases and J by 9 bases, with 14 bases between the two germline ends.

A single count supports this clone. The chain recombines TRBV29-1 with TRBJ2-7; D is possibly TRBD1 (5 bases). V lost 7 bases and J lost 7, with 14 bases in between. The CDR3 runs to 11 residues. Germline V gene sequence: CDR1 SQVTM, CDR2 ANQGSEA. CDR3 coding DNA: TGCAGCGCCAGTCCCGGACAAGAGCAGTACTTC. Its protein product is CSASPGQEQYF.

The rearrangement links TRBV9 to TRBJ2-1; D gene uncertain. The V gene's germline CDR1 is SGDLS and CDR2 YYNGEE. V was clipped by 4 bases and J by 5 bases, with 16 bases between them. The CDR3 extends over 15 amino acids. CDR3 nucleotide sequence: TGTGCCAGCAGCAGCTCCGACCGGGCGGACAATGAGCAGTTCTTC. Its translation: CASSSSDRADNEQFF.

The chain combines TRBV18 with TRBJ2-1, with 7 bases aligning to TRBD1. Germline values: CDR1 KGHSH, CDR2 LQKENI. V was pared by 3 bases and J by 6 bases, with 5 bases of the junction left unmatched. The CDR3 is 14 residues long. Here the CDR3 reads CASSPTGIGNEQFF. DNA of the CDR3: TGTGCCAGCTCACCGACAGGGATCGGCAATGAGCAGTTCTTC. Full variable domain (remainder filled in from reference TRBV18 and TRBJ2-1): NAGVMQNPRHLVRRRGQEARLRCSPMKGHSHVYWYRQLPEEGLKFMVYLQKENIIDESGMPKERFSAEFPKEGPSILRIQQVVRGDSAAYFCASSPTGIGNEQFFGPGTRLTVL.

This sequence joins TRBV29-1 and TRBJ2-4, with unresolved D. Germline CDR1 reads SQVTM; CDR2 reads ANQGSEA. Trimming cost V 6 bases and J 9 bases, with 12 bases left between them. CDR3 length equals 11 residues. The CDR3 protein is CSVRAGGIQYF. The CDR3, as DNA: TGCAGCGTCCGGGCCGGCGGCATTCAGTACTTC.

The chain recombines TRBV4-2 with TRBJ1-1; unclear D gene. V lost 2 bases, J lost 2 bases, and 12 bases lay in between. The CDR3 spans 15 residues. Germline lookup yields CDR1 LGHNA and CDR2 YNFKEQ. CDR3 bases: TGTGCCAGCAGCCAATCCCTCGGGAGAAACACTGAAGCTTTCTTT. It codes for CASSQSLGRNTEAFF.

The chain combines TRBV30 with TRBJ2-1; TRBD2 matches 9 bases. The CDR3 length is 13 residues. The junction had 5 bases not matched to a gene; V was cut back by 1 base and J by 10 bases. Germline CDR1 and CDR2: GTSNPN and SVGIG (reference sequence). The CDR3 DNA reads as TGTGCCTGGAGTGGTAGCGGGGGCAGGGAGCAGTTCTTC. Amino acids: CAWSGSGGREQFF.

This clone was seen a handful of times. The CDR3, as DNA: TGTGCCAGCAGCTTAGGCACGGATGGGGCCAACGTCCTGACTTTC. It is translated as CASSLGTDGANVLTF. This chain uses TRBV7-2 with TRBJ2-6; D call uncertain. The CDR3 totals 15 residues. V was trimmed by 1 base and J by 3 bases, leaving 7 bases between them. Germline lookup yields CDR1 SGHTA and CDR2 FQGNSA.

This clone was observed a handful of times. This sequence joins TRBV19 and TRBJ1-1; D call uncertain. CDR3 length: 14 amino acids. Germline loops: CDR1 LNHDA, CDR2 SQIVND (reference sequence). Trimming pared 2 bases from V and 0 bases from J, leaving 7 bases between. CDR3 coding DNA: TGTGCCAGTAGTATAAAGGCGCTGAACACTGAAGCTTTCTTT. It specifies CASSIKALNTEAFF.

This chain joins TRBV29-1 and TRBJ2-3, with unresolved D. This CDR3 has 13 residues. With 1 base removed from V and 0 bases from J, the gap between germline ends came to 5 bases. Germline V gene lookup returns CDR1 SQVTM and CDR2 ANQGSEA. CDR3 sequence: CSVEGGSTDTQYF. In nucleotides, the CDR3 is TGCAGCGTTGAAGGGGGTAGCACAGATACGCAGTATTTT.

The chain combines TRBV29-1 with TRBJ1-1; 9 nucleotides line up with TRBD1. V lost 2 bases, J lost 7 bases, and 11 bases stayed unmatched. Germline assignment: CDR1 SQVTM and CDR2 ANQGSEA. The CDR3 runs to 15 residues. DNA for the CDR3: TGCAGCGTTGAACCCTCTGTGACAGGGGGGGTTGAAGCTTTCTTT. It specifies CSVEPSVTGGVEAFF. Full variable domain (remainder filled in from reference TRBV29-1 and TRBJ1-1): SAVISQKPSRDICQRGTSLTIQCQVDSQVTMMFWYRQQPGQSLTLIATANQGSEATYESGFVIDKFPISRPNLTFSTLTVSNMSPEDSSIYLCSVEPSVTGGVEAFFGQGTRLTVV.

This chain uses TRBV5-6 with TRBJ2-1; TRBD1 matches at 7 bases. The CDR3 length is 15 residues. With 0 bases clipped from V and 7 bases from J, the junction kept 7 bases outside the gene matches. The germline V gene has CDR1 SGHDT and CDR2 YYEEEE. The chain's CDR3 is CASSLVDRMGNEQFF. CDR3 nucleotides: TGTGCCAGCAGCTTGGTGGACAGGATGGGGAATGAGCAGTTCTTC.